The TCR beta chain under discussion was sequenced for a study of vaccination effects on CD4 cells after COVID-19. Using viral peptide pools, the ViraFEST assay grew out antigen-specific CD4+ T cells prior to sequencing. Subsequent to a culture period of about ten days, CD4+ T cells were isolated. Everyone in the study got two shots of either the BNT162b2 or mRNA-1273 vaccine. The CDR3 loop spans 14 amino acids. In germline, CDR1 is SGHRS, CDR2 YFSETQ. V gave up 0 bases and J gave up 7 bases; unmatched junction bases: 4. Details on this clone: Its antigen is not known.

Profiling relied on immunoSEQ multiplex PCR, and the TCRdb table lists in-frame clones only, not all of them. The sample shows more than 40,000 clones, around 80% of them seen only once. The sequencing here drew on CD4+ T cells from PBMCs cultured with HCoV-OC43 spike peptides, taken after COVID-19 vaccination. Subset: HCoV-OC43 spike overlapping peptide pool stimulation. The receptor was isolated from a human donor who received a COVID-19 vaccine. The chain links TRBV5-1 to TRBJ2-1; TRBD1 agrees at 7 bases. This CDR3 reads CASSLGDRKNEQFF. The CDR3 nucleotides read TGCGCCAGCAGCTTGGGGGACAGAAAAAATGAGCAGTTCTTC.